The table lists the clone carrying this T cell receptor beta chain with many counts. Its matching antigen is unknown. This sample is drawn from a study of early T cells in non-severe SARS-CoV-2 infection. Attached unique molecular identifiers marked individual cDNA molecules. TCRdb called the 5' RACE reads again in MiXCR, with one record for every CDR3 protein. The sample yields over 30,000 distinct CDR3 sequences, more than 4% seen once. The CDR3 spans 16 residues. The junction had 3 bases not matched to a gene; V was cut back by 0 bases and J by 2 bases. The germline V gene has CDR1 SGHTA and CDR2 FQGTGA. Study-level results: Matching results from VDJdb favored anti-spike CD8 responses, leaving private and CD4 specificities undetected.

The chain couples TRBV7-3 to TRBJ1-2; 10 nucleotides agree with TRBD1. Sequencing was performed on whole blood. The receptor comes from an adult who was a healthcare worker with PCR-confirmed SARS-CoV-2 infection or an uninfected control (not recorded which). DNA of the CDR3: TGTGCCAGCAGCTTAACTAGGGACAGGGGCAACTATGGCTACACCTTC. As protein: CASSLTRDRGNYGYTF. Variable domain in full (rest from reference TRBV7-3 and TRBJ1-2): GAGVSQTPSNKVTEKGKYVELRCDPISGHTALYWYRQSLGQGPEFLIYFQGTGAADDSGLPNDRFFAVRPEGSVSTLKIQRTERGDSAVYLCASSLTRDRGNYGYTFGSGTRLTVV.